The 25 T cell receptor beta chains listed next were all sequenced from one sample in a study. TCRdb itself ran the RT-PCR reads through MiXCR, one entry per CDR3 protein. The table lists fewer than 800,000 distinct CDR3 sequences, 13% to 15% of them singletons. What was sequenced was memory CD4+ T cells from blood. All receptors derive from a female donor in good health, serving as a healthy control.

This chain links TRBV5-1 with TRBJ2-5; unclear D gene. CDR3 size: 13 residues. V gave up 5 bases and J gave up 1 base, with 9 bases separating them. The germline V gene encodes CDR1 SGHRS and CDR2 YFSETQ. This chain's CDR3 is CASREGFQETQYF. In DNA, the CDR3 is TGCGCCAGCAGAGAAGGTTTCCAAGAGACCCAGTACTTC.

This clonotype was observed many times. The V and J genes are TRBV12-3 or TRBV12-4 and TRBJ2-3; D is uncertain. The CDR3 has 12 residues. Trimming removed 3 bases from V and 5 bases from J, with 6 bases in between. The DNA for the CDR3 is TGTGCCAGCAGTTTGGGTATAGATACGCAGTATTTT. Its protein product is CASSLGIDTQYF.

This clonotype was found many times. V gene TRBV29-1 combines with J gene TRBJ2-7; D is unresolved. Germline V gene sequence: CDR1 SQVTM, CDR2 ANQGSEA. The CDR3 covers 12 residues. The V end lost 3 bases, the J end lost 1 base, and 7 bases lay between the germline ends. Written as DNA, the CDR3 is TGCAGCGTTGAGGTCAAGTCCTACGAGCAGTACTTC. It encodes CSVEVKSYEQYF.

This clonotype has only a few counts. The chain is built from TRBV7-2 and TRBJ2-2; 8 nucleotides align to TRBD1. Trimming cost V 7 bases and J 4 bases; bases outside gene matches: 5. The CDR3 length is 14 residues. Germline V CDR1 and CDR2: SGHTA, FQGNSA. As DNA, the CDR3 is TGTGCCAGCAACGACAGGGGTGGCACCGGGGAGCTGTTTTTT. Residues: CASNDRGGTGELFF.

This clonotype turned up a few times. CDR3 in DNA: TGCGCCAGCAGCTTGGGGTTAAGTTCCTATGAGCAGTTCTTC. Translation: CASSLGLSSYEQFF. The chain joins TRBV5-1 to TRBJ2-1, with D hard to call. This CDR3 comprises 14 residues. Trimming cost V 0 bases and J 8 bases, with 12 bases left between them. Germline V lookup: CDR1 SGHRS, CDR2 YFSETQ.

This chain connects TRBV15 to TRBJ1-1; D is possibly TRBD1 (5 bases). CDR3 size: 13 residues. Germline CDR1 LNHNV, CDR2 YYDKDF (reference sequence). V was pared by 3 bases and J by 11 bases, with 16 bases between. The CDR3, as DNA: TGTGCCACCAGCAGTGGGACTTCAGGGAGGGCTTTCTTT. Encoded protein: CATSSGTSGRAFF.

The table lists this clonotype with many counts. This chain joins TRBV28 and TRBJ2-7; 10 bases fit TRBD2. The CDR3 loop spans 16 amino acids. Germline V CDR1 and CDR2: MDHEN, SYDVKM. V shed 11 bases, J shed 2 bases, and the junction held 15 bases outside the gene matches. CDR3 sequence reads: CARGETKREGAYEQYF. Here the CDR3 DNA reads TGTGCCCGGGGGGAAACAAAGCGGGAGGGTGCCTACGAGCAGTACTTC.

This clonotype has more than one count but fewer than ten. V and J are TRBV20-1 and TRBJ2-7, with D possibly matching TRBD1 (6 bases). CDR3 length equals 13 residues. V lost 6 bases to trimming and J lost 4 bases, with 16 bases between them. From germline, CDR1 is DFQATT and CDR2 SNEGSKA (reference sequence). The DNA for the CDR3 is TGCAGTGCCCCCCTCCAGGGGATTTACGAGCAGTACTTC. The encoded protein is CSAPLQGIYEQYF.

V is TRBV15 and J is TRBJ1-1; D not certain. The CDR3 totals 13 residues. Looked up from germline, CDR1 is LNHNV and CDR2 is YYDKDF (reference sequence). Trimming pared 1 base from V and 0 bases from J, leaving 3 bases between. This chain's CDR3 is CATSRGLNTEAFF. The CDR3 DNA is TGTGCCACCAGCAGAGGTTTGAACACTGAAGCTTTCTTT.

At least ten counts were recorded for this clonotype. This chain connects TRBV20-1 to TRBJ2-3; 12 bases map to TRBD2. The V gene end was trimmed by 3 bases and the J gene end by 2 bases; junction bases not matched to a gene: 3. CDR3 length: 15 amino acids. Germline V CDR1 and CDR2: DFQATT, SNEGSKA (reference sequence). The CDR3 loop reads CSASGLAGPTDTQYF. The CDR3 DNA sequence: TGCAGTGCTAGCGGACTAGCGGGACCCACAGATACGCAGTATTTT.

This clonotype has a count of ten or more. The chain joins TRBV6-6 to TRBJ2-1; 11 positions match TRBD2. This CDR3 is 14 amino acids long. CDR1 is MNHNY and CDR2 is SVGAGI in the germline V gene (reference sequence). Losses at the gene ends were 6 bases for V and 9 bases for J; bases not matched to a gene: 7. This CDR3 reads CASSPSGRLGEQFF. The CDR3 nucleotides read TGTGCCAGCAGCCCTAGCGGGAGGTTGGGTGAGCAGTTCTTC.

This chain joins TRBV15 and TRBJ2-1; 9 bases are a match to TRBD2. Germline V gene data show CDR1 as LNHNV and CDR2 as YYDKDF (reference sequence). J was trimmed by 3 bases and V by 2 bases; bases with no gene match: 11. The CDR3 length is 18 residues. The CDR3 here is CATSRSKTSGPDYNEQFF. CDR3 DNA sequence: TGTGCCACCAGCAGATCCAAGACTAGCGGACCAGACTACAATGAGCAGTTCTTC. The entire variable domain, with the rest obtained from reference TRBV15 and TRBJ2-1, is as follows: DAMVIQNPRYQVTQFGKPVTLSCSQTLNHNVMYWYQQKSSQAPKLLFHYYDKDFNNEADTPDNFQSRRPNTSFCFLDIRSPGLGDTAMYLCATSRSKTSGPDYNEQFFGPGTRLTVL.

This clonotype was seen many times. The V gene is TRBV12-3 or TRBV12-4, the J gene TRBJ2-1; D gene unclear. V lost 7 bases, J lost 4 bases, and 5 bases lay in between. There are 11 residues in the CDR3. CDR3 sequence reads: CASTSYNEQFF. DNA of the CDR3: TGTGCCAGCACTAGTTACAATGAGCAGTTCTTC.

CDR3 residues: CASRGGQGVQNQETQYF. The CDR3 DNA reads TGTGCCAGCAGGGGAGGACAGGGGGTGCAAAACCAAGAGACCCAGTACTTC. V is TRBV4-2 and J is TRBJ2-5; 10 bases align to TRBD1. CDR1 is LGHNA and CDR2 is YNFKEQ in the germline V gene. This CDR3 has 17 residues. Trimming at V came to 6 bases and at J to 0 bases, leaving 10 bases not matched to a gene.

The chain recombines TRBV28 with TRBJ1-2; the D is unclear. There are 12 residues in the CDR3. Germline CDR1 reads MDHEN; CDR2 reads SYDVKM. The V end was cut by 6 bases, the J end by 4 bases, with 9 bases between. CDR3 DNA: TGTGCCAGCAGATTCTCGGGCTATGGCTACACCTTC. It specifies CASRFSGYGYTF.

This clonotype was seen a few times. The chain joins TRBV5-1 to TRBJ1-2; no clear D gene. The CDR3 has 11 residues. V was trimmed by 4 bases and J by 6 bases, leaving 7 bases between them. CDR1 and CDR2 from the germline V gene are SGHRS and YFSETQ. CDR3 loop: CASSAGDGYTF. DNA for the CDR3: TGCGCCAGCAGCGCCGGAGATGGCTACACCTTC.

The rearrangement joins TRBV20-1 to TRBJ2-3; D perhaps matches TRBD2 (6 bases). The CDR3 totals 16 residues. The V end lost 6 bases, the J end lost 2 bases, and 21 bases lay between the germline ends. Germline CDR1 reads DFQATT; CDR2 reads SNEGSKA (reference sequence). In DNA, the CDR3 is TGCAGTGCAAACTCCGGGACTTCTCGATCCACAGATACGCAGTATTTT. This gives the protein CSANSGTSRSTDTQYF.

This clonotype occurred a few times. V gene TRBV6-1 combines with J gene TRBJ2-3; 10 positions match TRBD2. The J segment lost 2 bases and the V segment lost 6 bases, leaving 5 bases of the junction unmatched. Germline CDR1 reads MNHNS; CDR2 reads SASEGT. The CDR3 has 15 residues. CDR3 region: CASSLAGAYTDTQYF. As DNA, the CDR3 is TGTGCCAGCAGCCTAGCGGGGGCGTACACAGATACGCAGTATTTT.

This clonotype occurred a few times. V is TRBV5-6 and J is TRBJ2-3; D remains unclear. CDR1 is SGHDT and CDR2 is YYEEEE in the germline V gene. The CDR3 contains 11 residues. Trimming took 5 bases from V and 4 from J, leaving 5 bases between them. DNA of the CDR3: TGTGCCAGCAGGGTGGCAGATACGCAGTATTTT. Translating gives CASRVADTQYF.

This rearrangement joins TRBV7-9 to TRBJ2-7; D might be TRBD1 (6 bases). Germline V gene sequence: CDR1 SEHNR, CDR2 FQNEAQ (reference sequence). V was shortened by 4 bases and J by 9 bases, with 16 bases between the two germline ends. The CDR3 sequence is 13 residues long. Written as DNA, the CDR3 is TGTGCCAGCAGCTACAGGGACCTAGTAGGGCAGTACTTC. It is translated as CASSYRDLVGQYF.

This clonotype came up many times. The CDR3 region is CASGRAGRGADTQYF. In DNA, the CDR3 is TGTGCCAGCGGTAGGGCGGGACGGGGCGCAGATACGCAGTATTTT. The chain is built from TRBV2 and TRBJ2-3; D is perhaps TRBD2 (6 bases). Deletions cut 8 bases from V and 4 bases from J, with 19 bases between. CDR3 length equals 15 residues. The V gene's germline CDR1 is SNHLY and CDR2 FYNNEI.

This clonotype has only a few counts. This chain connects TRBV27 to TRBJ1-1; the D is unclear. The CDR3 loop spans 14 amino acids. Trimming removed 1 base from V and 3 bases from J, with 9 bases in between. In germline, CDR1 is MNHEY, CDR2 SMNVEV (reference sequence). CDR3 bases: TGTGCCAGCAGTTTATACCGGCGGGACACTGAAGCTTTCTTT. This translates into CASSLYRRDTEAFF.

This chain's CDR3 is CASSQGRPTDTQYF. For the CDR3, the DNA is TGCGCCAGCAGCCAAGGGAGGCCCACAGATACGCAGTATTTT. The gene calls are TRBV5-1 and TRBJ2-3; a weak D match, TRBD2 (6 bases). This CDR3 spans 14 amino acids. V dropped 4 bases and J dropped 2 bases, with 11 bases sitting between them. In germline, CDR1 is SGHRS, CDR2 YFSETQ. The whole variable domain, remainder taken from reference TRBV5-1 and TRBJ2-3, is KAGVTQTPRYLIKTRGQQVTLSCSPISGHRSVSWYQQTPGQGLQFLFEYFSETQRNKGNFPGRFSGRQFSNSRSEMNVSTLELGDSALYLCASSQGRPTDTQYFGPGTRLTVL.

V usage is TRBV5-1 and J usage is TRBJ2-5; the match to TRBD2 covers 9 bases. Germline V gene data show CDR1 as SGHRS and CDR2 as YFSETQ. V was clipped by 0 bases and J by 5 bases; unmatched bases: 2. The CDR3 runs to 14 residues. CDR3 protein: CASSLDAGGETQYF. For the CDR3, the DNA is TGCGCCAGCAGCTTGGACGCGGGGGGGGAGACCCAGTACTTC.

The chain uses TRBV20-1 and TRBJ1-1; D perhaps matches TRBD1 (6 bases). The V end lost 0 bases, the J end lost 1 base, and 12 bases lay between the germline ends. Germline CDR1 reads DFQATT; CDR2 reads SNEGSKA (reference sequence). This CDR3 has 15 amino acids. DNA for the CDR3: TGCAGTGCTAGAGATCGGGCCAGGGGGAACACTGAAGCTTTCTTT. Its translation: CSARDRARGNTEAFF.